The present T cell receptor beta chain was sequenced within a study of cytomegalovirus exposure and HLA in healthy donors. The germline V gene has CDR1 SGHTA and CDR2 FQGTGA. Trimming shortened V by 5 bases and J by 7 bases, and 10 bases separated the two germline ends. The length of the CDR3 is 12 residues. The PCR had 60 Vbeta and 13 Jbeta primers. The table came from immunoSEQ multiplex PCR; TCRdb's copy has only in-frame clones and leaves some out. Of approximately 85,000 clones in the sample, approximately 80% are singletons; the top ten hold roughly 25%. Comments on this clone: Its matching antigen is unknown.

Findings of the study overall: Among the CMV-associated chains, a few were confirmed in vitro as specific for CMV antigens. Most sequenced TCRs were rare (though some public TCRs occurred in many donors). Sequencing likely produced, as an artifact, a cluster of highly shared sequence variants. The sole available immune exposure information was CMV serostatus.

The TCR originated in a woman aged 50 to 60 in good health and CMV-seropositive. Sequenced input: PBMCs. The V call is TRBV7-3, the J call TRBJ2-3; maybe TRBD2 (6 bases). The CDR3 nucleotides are TGTGCCAGCAGCGGGGACTCGTATACGCAGTATTTT. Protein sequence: CASSGDSYTQYF.